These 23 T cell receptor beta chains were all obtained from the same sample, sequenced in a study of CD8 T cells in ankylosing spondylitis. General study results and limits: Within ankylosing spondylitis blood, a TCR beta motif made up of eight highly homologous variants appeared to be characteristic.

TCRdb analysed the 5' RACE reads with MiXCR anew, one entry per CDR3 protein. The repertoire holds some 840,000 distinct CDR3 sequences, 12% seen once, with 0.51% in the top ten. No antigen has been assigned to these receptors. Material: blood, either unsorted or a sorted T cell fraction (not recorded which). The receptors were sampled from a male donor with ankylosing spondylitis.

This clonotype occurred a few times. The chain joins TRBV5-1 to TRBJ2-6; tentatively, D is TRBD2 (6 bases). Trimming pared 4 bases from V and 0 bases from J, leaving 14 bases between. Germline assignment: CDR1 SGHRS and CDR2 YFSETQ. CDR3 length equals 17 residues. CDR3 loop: CASSIPGLSSGANVLTF. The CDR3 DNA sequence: TGCGCCAGCAGCATTCCGGGACTGAGCTCTGGGGCCAACGTCCTGACTTTC.

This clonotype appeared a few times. The chain's CDR3 is CASSLEMTGGNEQFF. The CDR3 nucleotides read TGCGCCAGCAGCTTGGAGATGACAGGGGGCAATGAGCAGTTCTTC. The gene calls are TRBV5-1 and TRBJ2-1; 9 bases line up with TRBD1. Germline lookup yields CDR1 SGHRS and CDR2 YFSETQ. The CDR3 totals 15 residues. V shed 0 bases and J 6 bases; nucleotides not matched to a gene: 4.

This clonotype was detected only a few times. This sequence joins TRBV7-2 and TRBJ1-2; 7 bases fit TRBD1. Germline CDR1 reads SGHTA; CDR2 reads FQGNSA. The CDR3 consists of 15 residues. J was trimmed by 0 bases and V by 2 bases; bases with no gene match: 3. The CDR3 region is CASSLRDRANYGYTF. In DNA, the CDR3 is TGTGCCAGCAGCTTAAGGGACAGAGCTAACTATGGCTACACCTTC.

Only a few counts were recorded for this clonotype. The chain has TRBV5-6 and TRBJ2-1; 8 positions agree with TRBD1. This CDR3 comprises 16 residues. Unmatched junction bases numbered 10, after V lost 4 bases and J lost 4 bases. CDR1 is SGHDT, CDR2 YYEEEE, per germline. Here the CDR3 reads CASSALRTGRYNEQFF. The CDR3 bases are TGTGCCAGCAGCGCTTTACGGACAGGGAGATACAATGAGCAGTTCTTC. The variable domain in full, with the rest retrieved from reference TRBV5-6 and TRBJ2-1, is DAGVTQSPTHLIKTRGQQVTLRCSPKSGHDTVSWYQQALGQGPQFIFQYYEEEERQRGNFPDRFSGHQFPNYSSELNVNALLLGDSALYLCASSALRTGRYNEQFFGPGTRLTVL.

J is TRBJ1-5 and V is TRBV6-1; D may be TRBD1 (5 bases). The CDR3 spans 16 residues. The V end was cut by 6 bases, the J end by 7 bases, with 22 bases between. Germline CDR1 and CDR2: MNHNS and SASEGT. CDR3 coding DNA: TGTGCCAGCAGCGACAGATCCGGGGCCGCTTTACAGCCCCAGCATTTT. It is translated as CASSDRSGAALQPQHF.

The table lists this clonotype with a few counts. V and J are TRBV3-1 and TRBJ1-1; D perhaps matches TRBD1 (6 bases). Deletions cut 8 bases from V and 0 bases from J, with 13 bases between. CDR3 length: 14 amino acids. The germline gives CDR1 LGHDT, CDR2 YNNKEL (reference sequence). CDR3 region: CASAWAGVNTEAFF. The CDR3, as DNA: TGTGCCAGCGCTTGGGCAGGGGTGAACACTGAAGCTTTCTTT.

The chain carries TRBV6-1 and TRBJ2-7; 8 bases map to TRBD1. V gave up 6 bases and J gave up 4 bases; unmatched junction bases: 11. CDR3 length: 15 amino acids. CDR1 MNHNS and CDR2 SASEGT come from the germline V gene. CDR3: CASRGTGRSTYEQYF. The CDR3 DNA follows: TGTGCCAGCAGGGGGACAGGACGCTCTACTTACGAGCAGTACTTC.

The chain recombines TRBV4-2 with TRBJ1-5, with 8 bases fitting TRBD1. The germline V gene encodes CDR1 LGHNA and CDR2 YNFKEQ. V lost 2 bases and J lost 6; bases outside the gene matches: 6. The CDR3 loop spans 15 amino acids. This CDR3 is CASSQSQGDSQPQHF. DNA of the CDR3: TGTGCCAGCAGCCAATCACAGGGGGATAGTCAGCCCCAGCATTTT.

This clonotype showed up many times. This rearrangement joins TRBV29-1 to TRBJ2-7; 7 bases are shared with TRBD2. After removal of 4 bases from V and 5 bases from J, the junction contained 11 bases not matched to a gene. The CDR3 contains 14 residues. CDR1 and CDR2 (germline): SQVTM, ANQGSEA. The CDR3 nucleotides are TGCAGCGTTGTATCGCGGGAGATTACCCACGAGCAGTACTTC. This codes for CSVVSREITHEQYF.

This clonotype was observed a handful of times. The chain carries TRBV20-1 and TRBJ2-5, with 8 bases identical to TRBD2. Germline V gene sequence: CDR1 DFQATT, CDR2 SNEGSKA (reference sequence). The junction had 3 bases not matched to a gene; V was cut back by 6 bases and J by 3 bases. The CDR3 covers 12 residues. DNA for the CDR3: TGCAGTGCCCCGACTAGCGAAGAGACCCAGTACTTC. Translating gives CSAPTSEETQYF.

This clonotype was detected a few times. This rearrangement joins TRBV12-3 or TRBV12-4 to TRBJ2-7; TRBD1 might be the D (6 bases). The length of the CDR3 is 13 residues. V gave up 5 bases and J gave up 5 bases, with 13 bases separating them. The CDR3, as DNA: TGTGCCAGCAGTCAGCACAGGGACCACGAGCAGTACTTC. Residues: CASSQHRDHEQYF.

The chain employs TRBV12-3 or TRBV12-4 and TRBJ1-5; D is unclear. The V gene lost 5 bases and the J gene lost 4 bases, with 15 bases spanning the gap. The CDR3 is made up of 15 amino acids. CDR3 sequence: CASSAPLSQNQPQHF. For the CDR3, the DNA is TGTGCCAGCAGTGCCCCCCTTTCGCAGAATCAGCCCCAGCATTTT.

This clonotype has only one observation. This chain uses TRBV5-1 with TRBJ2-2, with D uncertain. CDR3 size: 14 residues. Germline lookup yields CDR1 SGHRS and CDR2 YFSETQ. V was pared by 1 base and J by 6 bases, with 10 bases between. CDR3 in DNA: TGCGCCAGCAGCTTGCAGCCCCAACCCGGGGAGCTGTTTTTT. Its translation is CASSLQPQPGELFF.

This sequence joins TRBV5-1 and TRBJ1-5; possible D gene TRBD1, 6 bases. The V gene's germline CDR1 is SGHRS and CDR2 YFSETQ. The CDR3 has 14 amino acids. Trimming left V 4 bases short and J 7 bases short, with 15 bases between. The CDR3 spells CASSLRGGRQPQHF. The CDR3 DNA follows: TGCGCCAGCAGCCTTCGAGGGGGGCGCCAGCCCCAGCATTTT.

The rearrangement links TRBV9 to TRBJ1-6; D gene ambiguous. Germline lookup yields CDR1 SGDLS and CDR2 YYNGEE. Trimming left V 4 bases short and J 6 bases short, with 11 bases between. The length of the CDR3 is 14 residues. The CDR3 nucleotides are TGTGCCAGCAGCCCAAGCCAGCTTAATTCACCCCTCCACTTT. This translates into CASSPSQLNSPLHF.

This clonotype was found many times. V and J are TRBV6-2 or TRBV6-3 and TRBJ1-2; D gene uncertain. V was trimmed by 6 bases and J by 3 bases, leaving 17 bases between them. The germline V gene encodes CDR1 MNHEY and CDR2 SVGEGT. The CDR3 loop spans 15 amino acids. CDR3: CASSYRAERDYGYTF. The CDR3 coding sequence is TGTGCCAGCAGCTACCGGGCCGAAAGAGACTATGGCTACACCTTC.

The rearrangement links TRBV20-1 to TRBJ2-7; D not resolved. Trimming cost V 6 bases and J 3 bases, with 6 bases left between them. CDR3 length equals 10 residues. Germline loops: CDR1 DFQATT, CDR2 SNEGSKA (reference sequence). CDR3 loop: CSAAHYEQYF. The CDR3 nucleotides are TGCAGTGCCGCTCACTACGAGCAGTACTTC.

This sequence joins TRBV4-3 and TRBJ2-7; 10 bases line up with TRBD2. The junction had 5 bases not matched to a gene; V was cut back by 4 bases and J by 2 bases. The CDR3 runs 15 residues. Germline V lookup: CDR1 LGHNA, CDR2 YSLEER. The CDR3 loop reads CASSPRSGRPYEQYF. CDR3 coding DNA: TGCGCCAGCAGCCCACGTAGCGGGAGGCCCTACGAGCAGTACTTC.

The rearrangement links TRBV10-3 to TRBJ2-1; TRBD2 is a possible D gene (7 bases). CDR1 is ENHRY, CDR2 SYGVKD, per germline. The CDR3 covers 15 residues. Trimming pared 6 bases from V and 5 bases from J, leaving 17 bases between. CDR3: CAIRRMEGGNNEQFF. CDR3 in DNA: TGTGCCATCAGGAGGATGGAGGGGGGGAACAATGAGCAGTTCTTC.

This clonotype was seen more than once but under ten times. The CDR3 sequence is CASSLWDPGNTEAFF. As DNA, the CDR3 is TGTGCCAGCAGCCTATGGGACCCCGGGAACACTGAAGCTTTCTTT. The chain has TRBV9 and TRBJ1-1, with D possibly matching TRBD1 (5 bases). This CDR3 is 15 amino acids long. Germline V CDR1 and CDR2: SGDLS, YYNGEE. V lost 4 bases, J lost 1 base, and 14 bases lay in between.

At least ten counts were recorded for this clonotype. CDR3 in amino acids: CATSDLEFGSTDTQYF. CDR3 sequence (DNA): TGTGCCACCAGTGATTTGGAGTTTGGTAGCACAGATACGCAGTATTTT. The rearrangement links TRBV24-1 to TRBJ2-3; D unresolved. In germline, CDR1 is KGHDR, CDR2 SFDVKD. Trimming shortened V by 0 bases and J by 0 bases, and 9 bases separated the two germline ends. This CDR3 contains 16 residues.

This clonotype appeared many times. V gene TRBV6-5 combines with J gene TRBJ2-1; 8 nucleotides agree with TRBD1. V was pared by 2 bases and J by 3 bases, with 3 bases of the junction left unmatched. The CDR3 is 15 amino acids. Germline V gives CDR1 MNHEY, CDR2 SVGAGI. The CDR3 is CASSYPQGVYNEQFF. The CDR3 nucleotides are TGTGCCAGCAGTTACCCACAGGGGGTCTACAATGAGCAGTTCTTC.

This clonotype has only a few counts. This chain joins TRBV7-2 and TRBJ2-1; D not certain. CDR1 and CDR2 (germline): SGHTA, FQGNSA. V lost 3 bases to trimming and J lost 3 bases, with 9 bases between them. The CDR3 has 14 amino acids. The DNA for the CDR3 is TGTGCCAGCAGCTTCGGGCTACACTACAATGAGCAGTTCTTC. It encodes CASSFGLHYNEQFF.